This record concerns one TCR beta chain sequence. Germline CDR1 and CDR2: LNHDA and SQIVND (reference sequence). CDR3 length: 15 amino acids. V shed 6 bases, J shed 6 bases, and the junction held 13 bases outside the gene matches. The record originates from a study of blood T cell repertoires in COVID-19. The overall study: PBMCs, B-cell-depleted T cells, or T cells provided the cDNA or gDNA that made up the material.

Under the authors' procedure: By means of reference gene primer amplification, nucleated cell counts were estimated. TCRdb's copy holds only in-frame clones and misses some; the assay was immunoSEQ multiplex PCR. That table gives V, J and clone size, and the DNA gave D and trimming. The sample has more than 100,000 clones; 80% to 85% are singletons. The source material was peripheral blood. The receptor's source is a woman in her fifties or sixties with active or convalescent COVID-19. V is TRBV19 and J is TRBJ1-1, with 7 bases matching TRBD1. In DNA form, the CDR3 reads TGTGCCAGTAGCTACGGATTTGAGGGGGCATCTGAAGCTTTCTTT. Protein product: CASSYGFEGASEAFF.